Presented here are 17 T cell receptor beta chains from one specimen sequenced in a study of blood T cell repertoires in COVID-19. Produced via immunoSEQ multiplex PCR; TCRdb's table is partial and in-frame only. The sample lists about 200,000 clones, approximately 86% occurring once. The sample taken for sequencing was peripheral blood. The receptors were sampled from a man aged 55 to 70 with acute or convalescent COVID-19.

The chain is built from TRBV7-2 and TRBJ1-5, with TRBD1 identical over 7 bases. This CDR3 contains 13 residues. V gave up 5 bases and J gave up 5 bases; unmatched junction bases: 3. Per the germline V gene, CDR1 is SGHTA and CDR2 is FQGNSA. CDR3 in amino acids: CASSRDSYQPQHF. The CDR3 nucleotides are TGTGCCAGCAGCCGGGACAGCTATCAGCCCCAGCATTTT.

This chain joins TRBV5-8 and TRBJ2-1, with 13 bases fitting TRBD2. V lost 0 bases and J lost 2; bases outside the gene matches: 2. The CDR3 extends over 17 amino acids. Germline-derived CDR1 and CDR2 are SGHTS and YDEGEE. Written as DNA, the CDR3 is TGTGCCAGCAGCTTGGCCGGGACTAGCGGGGCCTACAATGAGCAGTTCTTC. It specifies CASSLAGTSGAYNEQFF.

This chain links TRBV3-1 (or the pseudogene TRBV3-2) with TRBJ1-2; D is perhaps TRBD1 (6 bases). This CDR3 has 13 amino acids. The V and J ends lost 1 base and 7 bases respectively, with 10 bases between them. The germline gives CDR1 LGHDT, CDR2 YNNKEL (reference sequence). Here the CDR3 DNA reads TGTGCCAGCAGCCAAGTTCCAGGGGTTGGCTACACCTTC. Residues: CASSQVPGVGYTF.

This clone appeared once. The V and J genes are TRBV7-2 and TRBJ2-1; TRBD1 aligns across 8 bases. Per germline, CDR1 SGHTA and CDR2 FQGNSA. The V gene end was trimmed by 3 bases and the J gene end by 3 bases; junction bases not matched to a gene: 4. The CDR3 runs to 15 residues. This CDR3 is CASSFRQGHYNEQFF. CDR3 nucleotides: TGTGCCAGCAGCTTCCGACAGGGGCACTACAATGAGCAGTTCTTC.

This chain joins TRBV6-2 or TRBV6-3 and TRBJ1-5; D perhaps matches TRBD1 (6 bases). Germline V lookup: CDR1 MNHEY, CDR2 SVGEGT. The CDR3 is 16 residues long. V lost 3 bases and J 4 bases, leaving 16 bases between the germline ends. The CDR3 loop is CASSYHGKGENQPQHF. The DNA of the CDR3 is TGTGCCAGCAGTTATCATGGAAAGGGGGAGAATCAGCCCCAGCATTTT.

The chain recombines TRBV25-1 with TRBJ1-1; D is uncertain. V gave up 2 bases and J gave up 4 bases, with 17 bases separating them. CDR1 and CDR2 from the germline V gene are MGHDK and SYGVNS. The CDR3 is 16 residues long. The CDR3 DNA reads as TGTGCCAGCAGTGAAAAATATGTCACCCGGGGCACTGAAGCTTTCTTT. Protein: CASSEKYVTRGTEAFF. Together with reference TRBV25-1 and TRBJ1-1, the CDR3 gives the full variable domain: EADIYQTPRYLVIGTGKKITLECSQTMGHDKMYWYQQDPGMELHLIHYSYGVNSTEKGDLSSESTVSRIRTEHFPLTLESARPSHTSQYLCASSEKYVTRGTEAFFGQGTRLTVV.

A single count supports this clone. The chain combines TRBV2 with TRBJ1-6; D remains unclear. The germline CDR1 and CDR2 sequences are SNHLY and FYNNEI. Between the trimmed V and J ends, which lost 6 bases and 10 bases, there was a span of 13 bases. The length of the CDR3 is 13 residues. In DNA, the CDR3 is TGTGCCAGCAGCCGCCTTAGGGAGTCACCCCTCCACTTT. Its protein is CASSRLRESPLHF.

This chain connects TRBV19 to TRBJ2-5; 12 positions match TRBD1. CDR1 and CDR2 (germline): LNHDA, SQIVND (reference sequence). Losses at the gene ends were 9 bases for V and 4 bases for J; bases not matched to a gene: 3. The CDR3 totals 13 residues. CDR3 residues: CASGDRGRETQYF. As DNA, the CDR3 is TGTGCCAGCGGGGACAGGGGGCGAGAGACCCAGTACTTC.

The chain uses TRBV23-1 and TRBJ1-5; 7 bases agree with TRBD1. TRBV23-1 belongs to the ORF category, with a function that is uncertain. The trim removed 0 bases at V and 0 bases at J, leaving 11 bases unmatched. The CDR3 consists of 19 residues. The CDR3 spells CASSQSRAGGFDSNQPQHF. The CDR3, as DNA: TGCGCCAGCAGTCAATCGAGGGCAGGGGGATTCGATAGCAATCAGCCCCAGCATTTT.

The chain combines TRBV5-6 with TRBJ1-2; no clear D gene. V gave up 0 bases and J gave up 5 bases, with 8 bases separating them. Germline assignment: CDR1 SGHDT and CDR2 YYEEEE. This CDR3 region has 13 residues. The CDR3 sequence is CASSLGPVYGYTF. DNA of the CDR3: TGTGCCAGCAGCTTGGGGCCCGTTTATGGCTACACCTTC.

CDR3 in DNA: TGCGCCAGCAGCCAAGTCATCGGGACAGGGTTAATTGGCTACACCTTC. It specifies CASSQVIGTGLIGYTF. The chain links TRBV4-1 to TRBJ1-2; 9 positions agree with TRBD1. This CDR3 has 16 residues. Trimming took 1 base from V and 7 from J; bases not matched to a gene: 10. CDR1 is MGHRA and CDR2 is YSYEKL in the germline V gene.

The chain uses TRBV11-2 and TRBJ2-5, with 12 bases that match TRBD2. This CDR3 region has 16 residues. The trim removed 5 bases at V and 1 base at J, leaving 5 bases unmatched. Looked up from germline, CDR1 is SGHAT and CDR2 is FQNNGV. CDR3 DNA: TGTGCCAGCAGCCTTCGACTAGCGGGGGTCCAAGAGACCCAGTACTTC. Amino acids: CASSLRLAGVQETQYF.

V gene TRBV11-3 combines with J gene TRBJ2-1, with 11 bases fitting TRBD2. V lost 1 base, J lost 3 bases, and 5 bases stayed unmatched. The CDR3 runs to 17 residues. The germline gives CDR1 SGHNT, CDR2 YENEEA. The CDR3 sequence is CASSLGPLAGDYNEQFF. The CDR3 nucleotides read TGTGCCAGCAGCTTAGGTCCACTAGCGGGGGACTACAATGAGCAGTTCTTC.

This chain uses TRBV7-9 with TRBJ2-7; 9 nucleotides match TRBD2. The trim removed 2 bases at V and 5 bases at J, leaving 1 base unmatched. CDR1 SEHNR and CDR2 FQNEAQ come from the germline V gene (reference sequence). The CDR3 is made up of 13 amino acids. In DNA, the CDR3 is TGTGCCAGCAGCTTACTAGCGGGGAACGAGCAGTACTTC. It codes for CASSLLAGNEQYF.

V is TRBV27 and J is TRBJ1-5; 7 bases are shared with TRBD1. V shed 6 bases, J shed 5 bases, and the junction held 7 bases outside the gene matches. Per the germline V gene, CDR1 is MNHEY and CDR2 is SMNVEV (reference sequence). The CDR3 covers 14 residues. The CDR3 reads CASSRLGQYQPQHF. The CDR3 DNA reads TGTGCCAGCAGCAGACTGGGACAGTATCAGCCCCAGCATTTT.

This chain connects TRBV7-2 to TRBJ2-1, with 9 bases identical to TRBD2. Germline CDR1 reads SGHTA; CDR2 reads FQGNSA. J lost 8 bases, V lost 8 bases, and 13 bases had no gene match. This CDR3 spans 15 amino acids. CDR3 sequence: CASQARRGGLDEQFF. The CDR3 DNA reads TGTGCCAGCCAAGCTCGGCGGGGGGGCCTCGATGAGCAGTTCTTC.

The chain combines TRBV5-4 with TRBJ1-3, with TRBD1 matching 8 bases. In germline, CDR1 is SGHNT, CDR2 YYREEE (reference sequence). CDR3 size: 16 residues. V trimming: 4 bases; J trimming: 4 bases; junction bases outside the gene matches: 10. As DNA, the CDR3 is TGTGCCAGCAGCGGGGGACAGGTGACGGGAGGAAACACCATATATTTT. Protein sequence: CASSGGQVTGGNTIYF. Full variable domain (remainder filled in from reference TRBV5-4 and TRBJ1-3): ETGVTQSPTHLIKTRGQQVTLRCSSQSGHNTVSWYQQALGQGPQFIFQYYREEENGRGNFPPRFSGLQFPNYSSELNVNALELDDSALYLCASSGGQVTGGNTIYFGEGSWLTVV.